This T cell receptor beta chain is drawn from a study of a mutant IDH1 vaccine in newly diagnosed glioma. Across the whole study: Antecedent treatment encompassed radiotherapy, temozolomide, or their combination; the majority received both.

To note about this clone: Its antigen remains unknown.

This CDR3 region has 15 residues. Between the trimmed V and J ends, which lost 6 bases and 2 bases, there was a span of 17 bases. Germline CDR1 and CDR2: LGHNA and YSLEER. Data came from immunoSEQ multiplex PCR; TCRdb stores just in-frame clones and leaves some out. The table shows around 70,000 clones, with roughly 80% occurring only once. Described time point: week 35, safety follow-up. Doses comprised 300 ug of mutant IDH1 20-mer peptide each, plus topical imiquimod. Findings and limits, study-wide: Seemingly, pseudoprogression had no relation to changes in the top peripheral T cell clonotypes.

The gene calls are TRBV4-3 and TRBJ2-7; a weak D match, TRBD1 (6 bases). The sequences come from PBMCs, collected from a glioma patient whose treatment included an IDH1 peptide vaccine. The clonotype comes from a young man with glioma. The CDR3 nucleotides are TGCGCCAGCAGGAAGAGGACAGAAGGAACCTACGAGCAGTACTTC. Its protein product is CASRKRTEGTYEQYF.